The TCR beta chain under discussion was sequenced for a study of blood T cell repertoires in COVID-19. CDR3 length: 12 residues. V gave up 7 bases and J gave up 7 bases, with 11 bases separating them. TCRdb keeps only in-frame clones here, not all; method: immunoSEQ multiplex PCR. The sample lists a few hundred thousand clones; more than 70% were seen once. The chain couples TRBV12-3 or TRBV12-4 to TRBJ1-5; D may be TRBD1 (5 bases). Sequenced sample: peripheral blood. This sequence originates from a woman aged 45-59 years with COVID-19, enrolled during active disease. The CDR3 sequence is CASKTGGQPQHF. The CDR3 nucleotides read TGTGCCAGCAAAACAGGAGGGCAGCCCCAGCATTTT.